Presented here are 10 T cell receptor beta chains from one specimen sequenced in a study of radiotherapy plus CTLA-4 blockade in lung cancer. TCRdb's copy holds only in-frame clones and misses some; the assay was immunoSEQ multiplex PCR. The profile shows some 70,000 clones, roughly four fifths of them singletons. Sequencing used peripheral blood, obtained from a patient treated with radiotherapy plus ipilimumab. Source of these receptors: a human donor with non-small cell lung cancer who had a partial response to radiotherapy plus ipilimumab.

The chain couples TRBV28 to TRBJ1-3; 12 nucleotides agree with TRBD1. V was pared by 2 bases and J by 2 bases, with 7 bases of the junction left unmatched. CDR1 and CDR2 (germline): MDHEN, SYDVKM. The CDR3 loop spans 18 amino acids. The chain's CDR3 is CASSLVKGQGAAGNTIYF. The CDR3 DNA follows: TGTGCCAGCAGTTTAGTAAAGGGACAGGGGGCGGCTGGAAACACCATATATTTT.

This sequence joins TRBV6-1 and TRBJ2-1; D gene ambiguous. The germline V and J ends were trimmed by 6 bases and 0 bases, with 9 bases remaining between them. The CDR3 totals 14 residues. Germline V gene data show CDR1 as MNHNS and CDR2 as SASEGT. In nucleotides, the CDR3 is TGTGCCAGCAGAGAGGAGCGCTCCTACAATGAGCAGTTCTTC. Translated, it gives CASREERSYNEQFF.

This clone was detected only a few times. The rearrangement links TRBV4-1 to TRBJ2-2; no clear D. CDR3 length: 17 residues. V was shortened by 1 base and J by 0 bases, with 12 bases between the two germline ends. Germline CDR1 reads MGHRA; CDR2 reads YSYEKL. CDR3 sequence (DNA): TGCGCCAGCAGCCAAGTTACCGAGACTTCGAACACCGGGGAGCTGTTTTTT. It codes for CASSQVTETSNTGELFF.

The chain carries TRBV7-2 and TRBJ2-5; tentative D call: TRBD1 (6 bases). Germline-derived CDR1 and CDR2 are SGHTA and FQGNSA. The CDR3 sequence is 13 residues long. V was trimmed by 4 bases and J by 9 bases, leaving 15 bases between them. The CDR3 reads CASSSQGPGSQYF. The CDR3 DNA reads as TGTGCCAGCAGCTCACAGGGTCCGGGGTCCCAGTACTTC.

The chain uses TRBV5-1 and TRBJ1-5, with 7 bases lining up with TRBD1. Near its end, the DNA agrees better with TRBJ2-3, so the J call may be wrong. The V gene's germline CDR1 is SGHRS and CDR2 YFSETQ. The CDR3 sequence is 15 residues long. CDR3: CASSLGTVGNQPQYF. CDR3 in DNA: TGCGCCAGCAGCCTTGGGACAGTGGGCAATCAGCCCCAGTATTTT.

The chain carries TRBV5-1 and TRBJ2-1; 8 positions match TRBD1. This CDR3 is built from 15 residues. Germline-derived CDR1 and CDR2 are SGHRS and YFSETQ. The trim removed 3 bases at V and 3 bases at J, leaving 5 bases unmatched. Here the CDR3 DNA reads TGCGCCAGCAGCTCCAGACAGGGGATCTACAATGAGCAGTTCTTC. Its translation: CASSSRQGIYNEQFF.

The rearrangement links TRBV14 to TRBJ2-2, with TRBD2 identical over 13 bases. The V and J ends lost 0 bases and 3 bases, in that order; junction bases with no gene match: 10. Germline V gene lookup returns CDR1 SGHDN and CDR2 FVKESK. The CDR3 totals 20 residues. The CDR3 loop reads CASSQDTFRLAGGHTGELFF. The CDR3 region has the DNA TGTGCCAGCAGCCAAGACACCTTTCGACTAGCGGGAGGTCACACCGGGGAGCTGTTTTTT.

The CDR3 loop reads CASSPSTDTQYF. In DNA form, the CDR3 reads TGTGCCAGCAGCCCTAGCACAGATACGCAGTATTTT. The chain recombines TRBV9 with TRBJ2-3; no clear D. The CDR3 contains 12 residues. Trimming removed 4 bases at V and 0 bases at J, with 3 bases between. Germline values: CDR1 SGDLS, CDR2 YYNGEE. The full variable domain, completed using reference TRBV9 and TRBJ2-3, is DSGVTQTPKHLITATGQRVTLRCSPRSGDLSVYWYQQSLDQGLQFLIQYYNGEERAKGNILERFSAQQFPDLHSELNLSSLELGDSALYFCASSPSTDTQYFGPGTRLTVL.

Only one count was recorded for this clone. The chain has TRBV20-1 and TRBJ2-7; D is uncertain. This CDR3 contains 10 residues. Germline CDR1 reads DFQATT; CDR2 reads SNEGSKA (reference sequence). The V and J ends lost 3 bases and 6 bases respectively, with 6 bases between them. The CDR3 DNA reads as TGCAGTGCTAGTGAGGTCGAGCAGTACTTC. It encodes CSASEVEQYF.

DNA of the CDR3: TGTGCCAGCAGCTTGGCCGCGGCGGGAGATACGCAGTATTTT. Translation gives CASSLAAAGDTQYF. The gene calls are TRBV5-5 and TRBJ2-3; the D gene is possibly TRBD2 (5 bases). Trimming cost V 0 bases and J 5 bases, with 10 bases left between them. CDR1 and CDR2 from the germline V gene are SGHKS and YYEKEE (reference sequence). The CDR3 has 14 amino acids.